A selection of T cell receptor beta chains follows, all from one sample in a study of identical twins. Each CDR3 protein gets one entry after TCRdb re-called the 5' RACE reads with MiXCR. Of 450,000 to 650,000 distinct CDR3 sequences in the sample, nearly 15% are singletons; the top ten hold 0.35% to 0.45%. In addition, the sample was reused for a study of yellow fever vaccine responses in identical twins.

Sequencing was performed on CD4+ T cells sorted from blood. The source is a young woman in good health. CDR3s include the opening cysteine and the closing phenylalanine or tryptophan. A D gene is named only where the DNA matches it firmly. Clone size, where shown, is once, few, many, or a class for clones that have expanded.

abundance	v_gene	d_gene	j_gene	CDR3nt	CDR3aa
-	TRBV13	-	TRBJ1-2	TGTGCCAGCAGACTGAACAGTGACCTCTATGGCTACACCTTC	CASRLNSDLYGYTF
few	TRBV5-1	-	TRBJ1-1	TGCGCCAGCAGCTTGTCGGGGGTCGAGAACACTGAAGCTTTCTTT	CASSLSGVENTEAFF
few	TRBV12-3/TRBV12-4	-	TRBJ1-5	TGTGCCAGCAGTTTATTTGCGAATCAGCCCCAGCATTTT	CASSLFANQPQHF
-	TRBV3-1	TRBD1	TRBJ2-3	TGTGCCAGCAGCCCCTGGGGACAGGGGGCGAGAGATACGCAGTATTTT	CASSPWGQGARDTQYF
-	TRBV29-1	-	TRBJ2-3	TGCAGCACGAGAGGGGTGAGGCTAGATACGCAGTATTTT	CSTRGVRLDTQYF
few	TRBV20-1	TRBD2	TRBJ2-1	TGCAGTGCTAAGAGCGGGGGGGCCTTGGGTGAGCAGTTCTTC	CSAKSGGALGEQFF
-	TRBV12-3/TRBV12-4	TRBD1	TRBJ2-5	TGTGCCAGCAGCCCCCGGGACAGGGGAAATCAAGAGACCCAGTACTTC	CASSPRDRGNQETQYF
many	TRBV6-5	TRBD2	TRBJ2-1	TGTGCCAGCAGTTTTGCGGGAGGGCCCAATGAGCAGTTCTTC	CASSFAGGPNEQFF
-	TRBV28	-	TRBJ2-1	TGTGCCAGCAGTGTTGGGGGGACGAGTTCCCTAACGGGGCAGTTCTTC	CASSVGGTSSLTGQFF
-	TRBV10-3	TRBD1	TRBJ2-7	TGTGCCATCAGCAGCGGGACAGGGGGCCTCTACGAGCAGTACTTC	CAISSGTGGLYEQYF
few	TRBV11-1	TRBD2	TRBJ2-5	TGTGCCAGCAGCCGGTCGCTAGCGGGGGGGCGCCTCATAGAGACCCAGTACTTC	CASSRSLAGGRLIETQYF
few	TRBV28	TRBD2	TRBJ2-5	TGTGCCAGCAAAGGGCGGGGGGGAGGAGCACGGGCAGAGACCCAGTACTTC	CASKGRGGGARAETQYF
few	TRBV5-1	-	TRBJ2-1	TGCGCCAGCAGCGACGGGACATCTTCCTACAATGAGCAGTTCTTC	CASSDGTSSYNEQFF
few	TRBV6-1	TRBD2	TRBJ2-1	TGTGCCAGCAGGTCCGGGACTAGCGGGAGCGATGAGCAGTTCTTC	CASRSGTSGSDEQFF
once	TRBV3-1	-	TRBJ2-7	TGTGCCAGCAGCCAATATATGCGGAGGTACGAGCAGTACTTC	CASSQYMRRYEQYF
-	TRBV4-1	TRBD1	TRBJ1-2	TGCGCCAGCAGCTACCCCGGGACAGCCATCTATGGCTACACCTTC	CASSYPGTAIYGYTF
-	TRBV7-2	TRBD1	TRBJ2-2	TGTGCCAGCAGCCCGGGACAGACCACCGGGGAGCTGTTTTTT	CASSPGQTTGELFF
few	TRBV7-8	TRBD1	TRBJ1-1	TGTGCCAGCAGCGCACAGACAGGGTCGGGCACTGAAGCTTTCTTT	CASSAQTGSGTEAFF
-	TRBV28	-	TRBJ2-7	TGTGCCAGCAGTATTTACGAGCAGTACTTC	CASSIYEQYF
-	TRBV7-8	TRBD1	TRBJ2-2	TGTGCCAGCAGCCACACGGGGACAGGGGCGAACACCGGGGAGCTGTTTTTT	CASSHTGTGANTGELFF
-	TRBV29-1	-	TRBJ2-2	TGCAGCGGCTGGGACCGCGGGGTCGGGGAGCTGTTTTTT	CSGWDRGVGELFF
few	TRBV7-8	-	TRBJ1-1	TGTGCCAGCAGCTTAGCGCGTACGGGAATATCTGAAGCTTTCTTT	CASSLARTGISEAFF
-	TRBV28	-	TRBJ2-7	TGTGCCAGCAGAAAACAGGGCTCCTACGAGCAGTACTTC	CASRKQGSYEQYF
many	TRBV9	-	TRBJ2-2	TGTGCCAGCAGCGTAGGAACAGGATACACCGGGGAGCTGTTTTTT	CASSVGTGYTGELFF
-	TRBV4-1	-	TRBJ1-5	TGCGCCAGCAGCCAATTAGGGACCAGGGAATTAGGAAGCAATCAGCCCCAGCATTTT	CASSQLGTRELGSNQPQHF
few	TRBV2	-	TRBJ1-1	TGTGCCAGCAGTGAAGCGCGGCTACAGGGTAACACTGAAGCTTTCTTT	CASSEARLQGNTEAFF
few	TRBV5-1	-	TRBJ1-1	TGCGCCAGCAGCACTGGCGAGGGGGGAGGCACTGAAGCTTTCTTT	CASSTGEGGGTEAFF
-	TRBV10-2	-	TRBJ2-3	TGCGCCAGCATGCAGGGGAGGATCACAGATACGCAGTATTTT	CASMQGRITDTQYF
-	TRBV10-3	-	TRBJ2-1	TGTGCCATCAGTGATAAGGAGCGGTTCTCCTACAATGAGCAGTTCTTC	CAISDKERFSYNEQFF
few	TRBV6-5	-	TRBJ2-7	TGTGCCAGCAGTTACGCGTTTTTCGGCACCTACGAGCAGTACTTC	CASSYAFFGTYEQYF
few	TRBV10-3	-	TRBJ1-2	TGTGCCATCAGTGATCAACAGGCGTTGGGCTATGGCTACACCTTC	CAISDQQALGYGYTF
few	TRBV3-1	TRBD2	TRBJ2-1	TGTGCCAGCAGCCAAGTTACTAGCGGGAAAGGGATCGATGAGCAGTTCTTC	CASSQVTSGKGIDEQFF
-	TRBV28	TRBD2	TRBJ2-1	TGTGCCAGCAGCTCCCCATCGACTTTAGCGGGAGAGTACAATGAGCAGTTCTTC	CASSSPSTLAGEYNEQFF
-	TRBV27	TRBD2	TRBJ2-2	TGTGCCAGCAGGCTGGGGGGACTAGCGAACACCGGGGAGCTGTTTTTT	CASRLGGLANTGELFF
-	TRBV5-1	TRBD1	TRBJ2-4	TGCGCCAGCAGCTGGGACAGGTTTACGCCGATAGCCAAAAACATTCAGTACTTC	CASSWDRFTPIAKNIQYF
-	TRBV11-2	TRBD2	TRBJ2-2	TGTGCCAGCAGCCACAGGACTAGCGGGAAGTTTGGTTCTACCGGGGAGCTGTTTTTT	CASSHRTSGKFGSTGELFF
few	TRBV10-3	-	TRBJ2-5	TGTGCCATCAGTGAGGTCCTTCTTCTAGGAGAGACCCAGTACTTC	CAISEVLLLGETQYF
many	TRBV10-3	-	TRBJ2-7	TGTGCCATCAGTGAGTCGAATGGGGGGAGCGAGCAGTACTTC	CAISESNGGSEQYF
-	TRBV4-1	-	TRBJ2-7	TGCGCCAGCAGCCAAGAGGGGTCGGGGGCAGAAAGTTTC	CASSQEGSGAESF
-	TRBV20-1	-	TRBJ1-1	TGCAGTGCTAGGAGAGATGGGGTAACTGAAGCTTTCTTT	CSARRDGVTEAFF
-	TRBV5-5	TRBD1	TRBJ2-1	TGTGCCAGCAGCTTGGCCCCAGGGGGCAGTTACAATGAGCAGTTCTTC	CASSLAPGGSYNEQFF
-	TRBV12-3/TRBV12-4	TRBD1	TRBJ2-1	TGTGCCAGCAGTCTTAGACAGGGATTATTTCCCTACAATGAGCAGTTCTTC	CASSLRQGLFPYNEQFF
-	TRBV5-1	-	TRBJ2-3	TGCGCCAGCAGCTCCTTAGTTTCCTCCACCACAGATACGCAGTATTTT	CASSSLVSSTTDTQYF
few	TRBV18	-	TRBJ2-6	TGTGCCAGCTCACCCTACGCCCGTTGGGGGTCGACCCCGGGCTCTGGGGCCAACGTCCTGACTTTC	CASSPYARWGSTPGSGANVLTF
-	TRBV5-1	-	TRBJ2-6	TGCGCCAGCAGCTCGCCTCAAGGCTCTGGGGCCAACGTCCTGACTTTC	CASSSPQGSGANVLTF
few	TRBV7-9	-	TRBJ1-2	TGTGCCAGCAGCTTAGATCAGGGTTACTATGGCTACACCTTC	CASSLDQGYYGYTF
many	TRBV20-1	-	TRBJ2-7	TGCAGTGCGCGAGGGGGATACGAGCAGTACTTC	CSARGGYEQYF
-	TRBV12-3/TRBV12-4	-	TRBJ2-1	TGTGCCAGCAGTCCGACTGCATCCAATGAGCAGTTCTTC	CASSPTASNEQFF